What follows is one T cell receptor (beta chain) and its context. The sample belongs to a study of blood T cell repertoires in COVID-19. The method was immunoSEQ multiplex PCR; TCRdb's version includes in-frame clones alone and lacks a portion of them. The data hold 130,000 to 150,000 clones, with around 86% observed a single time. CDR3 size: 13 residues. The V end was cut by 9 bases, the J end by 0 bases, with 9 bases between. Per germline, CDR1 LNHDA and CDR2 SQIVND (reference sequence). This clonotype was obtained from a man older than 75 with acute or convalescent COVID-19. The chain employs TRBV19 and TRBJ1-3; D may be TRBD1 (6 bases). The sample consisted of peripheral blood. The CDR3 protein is CASNRVSGNTIYF. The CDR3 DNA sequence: TGTGCCAGCAACAGGGTCTCTGGAAACACCATATATTTT.